The source of this T cell receptor (beta chain) is a study of blood T cell repertoires in COVID-19. Looking at the study overall: Whether acute or convalescent, the COVID-19 samples came from the United States, Italy and Spain. T cells, B-cell-depleted T cells, or PBMCs supplied cDNA or gDNA.

Profiled with immunoSEQ multiplex PCR; TCRdb holds only in-frame clones, not every one. The sample lists 200,000 to 250,000 clones; roughly nine tenths were seen once. The length of the CDR3 is 14 residues. The germline V gene encodes CDR1 LNHDA and CDR2 SQIVND (reference sequence). Trimming removed 7 bases at V and 3 bases at J, with 15 bases between. Sequenced sample: peripheral blood. The rearrangement uses TRBV19 and TRBJ1-2, with D unclear. The source of this sequence is a woman aged 45 to 65 with acute or convalescent COVID-19. The CDR3 nucleotides read TGTGCCAGTACGACTGACGAGGGCTACTATGGCTACACCTTC. It translates to CASTTDEGYYGYTF.